This is a list of T cell receptor beta chains from one sample in a study of control samples from healthy donors and cancer patients. Using immunoSEQ multiplex PCR, the repertoire was profiled, and TCRdb retains in-frame clones only, with some absent. The data hold some 100,000 clones, with about four fifths observed a single time. Specimen: blood. The receptors derive from a woman under 40 in good health. Both conserved end residues are part of each CDR3. D genes are given only for firm matches. A clone size is listed for some rows: how often the clone was seen (once, few, many), or a class if it is expanded.

>-|TRBJ1-1|TRBV10-1|-
TGCGCCACCAAAGTGGGACGGTACACTGAAGCTTTCTTT
CATKVGRYTEAFF
>once|TRBJ2-2|TRBV12-3/TRBV12-4|-
TGTGCCAGCAGGGGAAAGAGCACCGGGGAGCTGTTTTTT
CASRGKSTGELFF
>-|TRBJ1-1|TRBV30|TRBD1
TGTGCCTGGACCAGGGGGATGAACACTGAAGCTTTCTTT
CAWTRGMNTEAFF
>-|TRBJ2-5|TRBV11-2|-
TGTGCCAGCAGCCCGTTCGGGTTAGAGACCCAGTACTTC
CASSPFGLETQYF
>-|TRBJ1-5|TRBV6-6|-
TGTGCCAGCAGTTACTCGATGGGGTATAGCAATCAGCCCCAGCATTTT
CASSYSMGYSNQPQHF
>few|TRBJ2-3|TRBV30|TRBD1
TGTGCCTGGAGCACACAGGGGACGCGGGCAGATACGCAGTATTTT
CAWSTQGTRADTQYF
>once|TRBJ1-2|TRBV19|TRBD1
TGTGCCAGTAGTCTCGCCCTCCAGGGGGCGCGGGGCTACACCTTC
CASSLALQGARGYTF
>-|TRBJ2-3|TRBV10-3|TRBD2
TGTGCCATCAATGGACTAGCGGGGGGCACAGATACGCAGTATTTT
CAINGLAGGTDTQYF
>-|TRBJ2-3|TRBV7-2|TRBD2
TGTGCCAGCAGCTTTGGTGGTAGCGGGGGAGGGTATACGCAGTATTTT
CASSFGGSGGGYTQYF
>-|TRBJ2-3|TRBV6-6|TRBD1
TGTGCCAGCAGTCCTATTATCCGGACAGGGTTCACAGATACGCAGTATTTT
CASSPIIRTGFTDTQYF
>-|TRBJ1-1|TRBV11-2|-
TGTGCCAGCAGGATGGGGAACACTGAAGCTTTCTTT
CASRMGNTEAFF
>-|TRBJ1-1|TRBV12-5|TRBD1
TGTGCTAGTGGTTTGGTAAGACAGGGCTTTATGAACACTGAAGCTTTCTTT
CASGLVRQGFMNTEAFF
>-|TRBJ1-6|TRBV30|-
TGTGCCTGGAGTTTCCAGGGGAGGTTTAGTTCACCCCTCCACTTT
CAWSFQGRFSSPLHF
>few|TRBJ2-5|TRBV10-3|TRBD1
TGTGCCATCAGTGAGTCGAAGGGGACAGGAGAGACCCAGTACTTC
CAISESKGTGETQYF
>-|TRBJ2-3|TRBV6-1|-
TGTGCCAGCAGTGAGGTGGATACGCAGTATTTT
CASSEVDTQYF
>-|TRBJ1-5|TRBV2|-
TGTGCCAGCAGGCTCGCCGGGGCTTATCAGCCCCAGCATTTT
CASRLAGAYQPQHF
>-|TRBJ1-2|TRBV19|-
TGTGCCAGTAGTAACACGCTCTATGGCTACACCTTC
CASSNTLYGYTF
>-|TRBJ1-2|TRBV25-1|TRBD1
TGTGCCAGCAGCGACAGGGTAAACTATGGCTACACCTTC
CASSDRVNYGYTF
>-|TRBJ2-1|TRBV5-1|-
TGCGCCAGCAGCTTGGAGGGGTCCCTCAATGAGCAGTTCTTC
CASSLEGSLNEQFF
>-|TRBJ2-5|TRBV30|TRBD1
TGTGCCTGGAGGAGAGGGGACAGGGATCAAGAGACCCAGTACTTC
CAWRRGDRDQETQYF
>-|TRBJ2-5|TRBV18|-
TGTGCCAGCTCACCGTATTCTTCAGGGGTTGGGGAGACCCAGTACTTC
CASSPYSSGVGETQYF
>-|TRBJ2-1|TRBV19|-
TGTGCCAGTAGTTTAAGGACCTCCTACAATGAGCAGTTCTTC
CASSLRTSYNEQFF
>-|TRBJ2-3|TRBV4-3|TRBD2
TGCGCCAGCAGCCAAGATACGTCCGGGACTAGCGGGTTCGCAGATACGCAGTATTTT
CASSQDTSGTSGFADTQYF
>-|TRBJ2-3|TRBV5-8|-
TGTGCCAGCAGCTTCGGAGACACAGATACGCAGTATTTT
CASSFGDTDTQYF
>-|TRBJ2-7|TRBV2|-
TGTGCCAGCAGCGTGACAGTTTCCTACGAGCAGTACTTC
CASSVTVSYEQYF
>-|TRBJ2-1|TRBV6-5|-
TGTGCCAGCAGTTACTCGAGCGCAGCATCCTACAATGAGCAGTTCTTC
CASSYSSAASYNEQFF
>-|TRBJ1-4|TRBV27|-
TGTGCCAGCAGTTTGTCGGGGGGGGTTAGGGGAAAACTGTTTTTT
CASSLSGGVRGKLFF
>-|TRBJ2-7|TRBV23-1|-
TGCGCCAGCAGTCAAAACAGTACTTACGAGCAGTACTTC
CASSQNSTYEQYF
>-|TRBJ2-3|TRBV12-5|TRBD1
TGTGCTAGTGGTTTGGTACATATCCAGGGGGCGCGTGATACGCAGTATTTT
CASGLVHIQGARDTQYF
>-|TRBJ1-1|TRBV4-3|-
TGCGCCAGCAGCCAAGGAAAAACAGGGTTCACTGAAGCTTTCTTT
CASSQGKTGFTEAFF
>-|TRBJ1-4|TRBV6-1|TRBD1
TGTGCCAGCAGTGACGGGACAGCTAATGAAAAACTGTTTTTT
CASSDGTANEKLFF
>-|TRBJ2-5|TRBV12-3/TRBV12-4|-
TGTGCCAGCAGTACGGGGGCCGATGAGACCCAGTACTTC
CASSTGADETQYF
>few|TRBJ2-3|TRBV9|-
TGTGCCAGCAGCTCTAGAAGACTAGGCCCCAACACAGATACGCAGTATTTT
CASSSRRLGPNTDTQYF